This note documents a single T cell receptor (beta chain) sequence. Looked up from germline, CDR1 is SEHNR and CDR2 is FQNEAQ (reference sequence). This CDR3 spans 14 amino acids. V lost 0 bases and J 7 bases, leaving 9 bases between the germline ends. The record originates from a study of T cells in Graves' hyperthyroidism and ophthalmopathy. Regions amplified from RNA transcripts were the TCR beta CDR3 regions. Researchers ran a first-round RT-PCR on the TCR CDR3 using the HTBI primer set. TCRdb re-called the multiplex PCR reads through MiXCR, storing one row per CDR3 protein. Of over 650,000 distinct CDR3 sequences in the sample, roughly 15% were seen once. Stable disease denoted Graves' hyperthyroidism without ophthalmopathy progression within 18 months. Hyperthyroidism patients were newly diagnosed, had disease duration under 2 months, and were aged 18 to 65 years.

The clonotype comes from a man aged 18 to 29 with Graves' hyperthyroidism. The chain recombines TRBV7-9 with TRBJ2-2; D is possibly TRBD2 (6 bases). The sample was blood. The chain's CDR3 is CASSLASGGGELFF. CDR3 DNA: TGTGCCAGCAGCTTAGCTAGCGGTGGCGGGGAGCTGTTTTTT.